The clone carrying this T cell receptor (beta chain) was picked up a small number of times. Antigen: not known. The sample is drawn from a study of early T cells in non-severe SARS-CoV-2 infection. Across the study: With bulk RNA from unsorted whole blood as input, sequencing yielded unpaired chains. The study, taken as a whole, reports: VDJdb matches were skewed toward anti-spike CD8 T cell responses.

Separate cDNA molecules each had unique molecular identifiers attached to them. A single record per CDR3 protein comes from TCRdb applying MiXCR to the 5' RACE reads. The repertoire holds 100,000 to 150,000 distinct CDR3 sequences, with 15% as singletons. V shed 6 bases and J shed 10 bases, with 12 bases lying between them. The CDR3 has 11 amino acids. This sequence joins TRBV12-3 or TRBV12-4 and TRBJ1-2; D ambiguous. Sequencing used whole blood. The clonotype was recovered from an adult who was a healthcare worker with PCR-confirmed SARS-CoV-2 infection or an uninfected control (not recorded which). This CDR3 is CASRARETYTF. As DNA, the CDR3 is TGTGCCAGCAGAGCTAGGGAAACCTACACCTTC.